This TCR beta chain stems from a study of T cells after yellow fever vaccination. This clonotype has ten or more counts. Antigen: not known. The authors made TCR cDNA by 5'RACE template switching, adding a universal primer site and UMIs. TCRdb ran MiXCR on the 5' RACE reads and lists one entry per CDR3 protein. The data hold tens of thousands of distinct CDR3 sequences, with roughly 7.3% observed a single time. Overall study findings and caveats: Relatively few clonotypes were ones that appeared in both CD4 and CD8 compartments. Though it reached lower strength, the secondary response hit its peak faster, day 5 versus 15. There was a possibility that FACS-sorted repertoires contained abundant clonotypes contaminating from the bulk population.

The CDR3 has 15 residues. Germline V gene data show CDR1 as MNHEY and CDR2 as SVGAGI. V gave up 0 bases and J gave up 7 bases, with 12 bases separating them. J is TRBJ2-2 and V is TRBV6-5, with a possible D match to TRBD2 (7 bases). The specimen comprised CD8+ T cells sorted from PBMCs, sampled approximately 16 days after the first yellow fever vaccination. This sequence originates from a man younger than 35 who received the YFV17D yellow fever vaccine. As DNA, the CDR3 is TGTGCCAGCAGTTACTCGGGAGGGGGTCACGGGGAGCTGTTTTTT. This translates into CASSYSGGGHGELFF.